This paragraph covers one TCR beta chain sequence. This sample stems from a study of blood T cell repertoires in COVID-19. Study details: The origin of the acute and convalescent COVID-19 samples was the United States, Italy and Spain.

Deletions cut 3 bases from V and 2 bases from J, with 16 bases between. The V gene's germline CDR1 is LNHDA and CDR2 SQIVND (reference sequence). The CDR3 has 16 amino acids. Measured with immunoSEQ multiplex PCR; TCRdb has only the in-frame clones, and not every one. This table holds 250,000 to 300,000 clones, nearly 90% found once. Enrolled through a virtual design, the participants were between roughly 18 and 90 years of age and came from about two dozen US areas. The gene calls are TRBV19 and TRBJ1-1; possible D gene TRBD1, 6 bases. The sequencing input was PBMCs or T cells enriched from blood (not recorded which). This TCR derives from a woman in her 30s who had recovered from COVID-19. CDR3 protein: CASSMLGAELNTEAFF. The CDR3 DNA sequence: TGTGCCAGTAGTATGTTGGGGGCAGAATTAAACACTGAAGCTTTCTTT.